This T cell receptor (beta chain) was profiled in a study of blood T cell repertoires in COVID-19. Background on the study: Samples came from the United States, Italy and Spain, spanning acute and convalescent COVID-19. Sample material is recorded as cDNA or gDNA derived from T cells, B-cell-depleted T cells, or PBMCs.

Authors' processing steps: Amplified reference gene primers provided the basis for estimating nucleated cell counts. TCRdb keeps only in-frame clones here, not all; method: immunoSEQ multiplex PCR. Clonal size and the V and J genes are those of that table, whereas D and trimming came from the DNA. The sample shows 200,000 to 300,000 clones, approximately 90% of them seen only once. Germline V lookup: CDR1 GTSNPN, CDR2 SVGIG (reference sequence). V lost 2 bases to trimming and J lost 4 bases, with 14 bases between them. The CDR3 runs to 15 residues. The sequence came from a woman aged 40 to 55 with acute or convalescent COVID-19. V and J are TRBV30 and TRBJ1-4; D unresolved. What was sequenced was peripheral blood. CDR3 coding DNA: TGTGCCTGGAGTCCCCGTTACGGGGTTAATGAAAAACTGTTTTTT. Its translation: CAWSPRYGVNEKLFF.